These 3 T cell receptor beta chains were sequenced from one sample in a study of blood T cell repertoires in COVID-19. Using immunoSEQ multiplex PCR, the repertoire was profiled, and TCRdb retains in-frame clones only, with some absent. The sample contains under 75,000 clones, around 79% of which appear only once. Input material: peripheral blood. Receptors originate from a man between 60 and 70 years old with acute or convalescent COVID-19.

The table lists this clone with a few counts. The chain employs TRBV5-1 and TRBJ2-7, with 8 bases that match TRBD1. The V segment lost 4 bases and the J segment 5 bases; nucleotides outside the gene matches: 8. Per germline, CDR1 SGHRS and CDR2 YFSETQ. The CDR3 is 14 residues long. The CDR3 bases are TGCGCCAGCAGCCTCTGGACAGGGCTGGACGAGCAGTACTTC. This translates into CASSLWTGLDEQYF. The variable domain in full, completed from reference TRBV5-1 and TRBJ2-7, reads KAGVTQTPRYLIKTRGQQVTLSCSPISGHRSVSWYQQTPGQGLQFLFEYFSETQRNKGNFPGRFSGRQFSNSRSEMNVSTLELGDSALYLCASSLWTGLDEQYFGPGTRLTVT.

In this sample, this clone turned up a few times. Other DNA variants within this sample encode the same CDR3. V usage is TRBV2 and J usage is TRBJ2-3; 9 bases are a match to TRBD2. Germline CDR1 reads SNHLY; CDR2 reads FYNNEI. V gave up 3 bases and J gave up 6 bases; unmatched junction bases: 7. CDR3 size: 15 residues. CDR3 sequence: CASSDERGAGDTQYF. The CDR3 nucleotides are TGTGCCAGCAGTGACGAGCGGGGGGCCGGTGATACGCAGTATTTT.

CDR3 bases: TGTGCCAGTAGTATAGATGGGGCAGGGGTCTATAGCAATCAGCCCCAGCATTTT. Translation gives CASSIDGAGVYSNQPQHF. This chain links TRBV19 with TRBJ1-5; D is possibly TRBD1 (6 bases). The germline V gene encodes CDR1 LNHDA and CDR2 SQIVND (reference sequence). Between the trimmed V and J ends, which lost 0 bases and 0 bases, there was a span of 15 bases. This CDR3 spans 18 amino acids.